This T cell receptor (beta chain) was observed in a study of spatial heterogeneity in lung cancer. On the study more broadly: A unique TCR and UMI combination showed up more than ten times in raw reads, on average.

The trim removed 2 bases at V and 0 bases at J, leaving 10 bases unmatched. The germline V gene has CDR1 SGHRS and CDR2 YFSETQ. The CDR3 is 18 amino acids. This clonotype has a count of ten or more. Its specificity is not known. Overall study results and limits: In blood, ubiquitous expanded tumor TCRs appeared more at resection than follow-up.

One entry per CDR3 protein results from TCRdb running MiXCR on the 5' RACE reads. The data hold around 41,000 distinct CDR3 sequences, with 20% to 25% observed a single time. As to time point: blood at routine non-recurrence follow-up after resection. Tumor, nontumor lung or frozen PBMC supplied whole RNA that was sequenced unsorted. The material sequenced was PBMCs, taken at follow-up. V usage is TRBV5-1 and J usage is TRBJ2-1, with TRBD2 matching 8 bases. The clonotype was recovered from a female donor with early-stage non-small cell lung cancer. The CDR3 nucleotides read TGCGCCAGCAGCTTAAGGCCTAGCGGGCCGAGCTCCTACAATGAGCAGTTCTTC. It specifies CASSLRPSGPSSYNEQFF.